This entry describes one T cell receptor beta chain. Its antigen is as yet unknown. The data are from a study of CXCR3-negative and CXCR3-positive naive CD8 T cells. The study's findings and limits: From TRB CDR3 properties, TCR strength was inferred; surface CD5 did not differ between naive subsets.

Carrying UMI labels, the TRB cDNA libraries were prepared through 5' RACE. TCRdb derives one entry per CDR3 protein from the 5' RACE reads, leaving out DNA. The sample has about 48,000 distinct CDR3 sequences, and its top ten clones hold 15%. CDR3 size: 15 residues. The V gene's germline CDR1 is MNHEY and CDR2 SVGEGT. Material: memory CD8+ T cells from blood. The chain is built from TRBV6-2 or TRBV6-3 and TRBJ2-3; TCRdb's D gene call, TRBD2, goes unchecked for lack of DNA. The source of this sequence is a human donor in good health. Some clones in this sample may be carry-over from other donors' samples. CDR3 sequence reads: CASSSSGGPTDTQYF.